Below, 17 T cell receptor beta chains from the same sample are listed, as sequenced in a study of blood T cell repertoires in COVID-19. Assay: immunoSEQ multiplex PCR; the TCRdb copy retains only in-frame clones and omits some. The table includes 25,000 to 30,000 clones, 80% to 90% detected once. Sequencing was carried out using peripheral blood. These receptors all stem from a human donor in a cohort sampled during active COVID-19.

The chain links TRBV19 to TRBJ1-2; 9 bases fit TRBD1. There are 13 residues in the CDR3. Looked up from germline, CDR1 is LNHDA and CDR2 is SQIVND (reference sequence). Germline trimming cut 6 bases from V and 3 bases from J; bases unmatched to any gene: 2. CDR3 sequence (DNA): TGTGCCAGTAGGGACAGGGGCGACTATGGCTACACCTTC. Its translation is CASRDRGDYGYTF. Full variable domain (rest looked up from reference TRBV19 and TRBJ1-2): DGGITQSPKYLFRKEGQNVTLSCEQNLNHDAMYWYRQDPGQGLRLIYYSQIVNDFQKGDIAEGYSVSREKKESFPLTVTSAQKNPTAFYLCASRDRGDYGYTFGSGTRLTVV.

The J gene is TRBJ2-2, the V gene TRBV6-2 or TRBV6-3; 8 nucleotides align to TRBD1. Trimming removed 5 bases from V and 6 bases from J; junction bases left unmatched: 8. Germline CDR1 and CDR2: MNHEY and SVGEGT. This CDR3 contains 15 residues. Here the CDR3 reads CASSPGTGGAGELFF. The CDR3 DNA is TGTGCCAGCAGTCCCGGGACAGGTGGAGCCGGGGAGCTGTTTTTT.

The rearrangement joins TRBV5-1 to TRBJ1-2; no reliable D call. This CDR3 spans 12 amino acids. Trimming took off 1 base at V and 5 bases at J, with 6 bases between the two ends. Germline values: CDR1 SGHRS, CDR2 YFSETQ. CDR3 sequence (DNA): TGCGCCAGCAGCTTGTCGGGTTATGGCTACACCTTC. Translated, it gives CASSLSGYGYTF.

V and J are TRBV4-2 and TRBJ2-7; 9 bases match TRBD1. Germline CDR1 and CDR2: LGHNA and YNFKEQ. This CDR3 is built from 16 residues. J was trimmed by 2 bases and V by 4 bases; bases with no gene match: 9. The DNA of the CDR3 is TGTGCCAGCAGCCCGATAGGGACAGGGCACCCCTACGAGCAGTACTTC. This sequence encodes CASSPIGTGHPYEQYF.

CDR3 DNA: TGTGCCTGGAGTGCCCGACAGGGGGTTAATGAAAAACTGTTTTTT. Protein sequence: CAWSARQGVNEKLFF. The chain has TRBV30 and TRBJ1-4; TRBD1 matches 9 bases. V gave up 1 base and J gave up 4 bases; unmatched junction bases: 4. The CDR3 sequence is 15 residues long. Germline V gene sequence: CDR1 GTSNPN, CDR2 SVGIG (reference sequence).

The V call is TRBV24-1, the J call TRBJ1-5; the D gene is possibly TRBD1 (5 bases). This CDR3 region has 16 residues. V shed 3 bases and J shed 0 bases, with 11 bases lying between them. Germline CDR1 and CDR2: KGHDR and SFDVKD. The CDR3 reads CATSDPGCYSNQPQHF. The CDR3 coding sequence is TGTGCCACCAGTGATCCAGGGTGCTATAGCAATCAGCCCCAGCATTTT.

The V and J genes are TRBV9 and TRBJ2-2, with 9 bases fitting TRBD2. The CDR3 is 15 residues long. J was trimmed by 6 bases and V by 4 bases; bases with no gene match: 7. Germline V gene sequence: CDR1 SGDLS, CDR2 YYNGEE. The DNA for the CDR3 is TGTGCCAGCAGCTCTAGCGGGATAGGGTCCGGGGAGCTGTTTTTT. This translates into CASSSSGIGSGELFF.

The chain carries TRBV6-1 and TRBJ1-6; 7 bases match TRBD1. From germline, CDR1 is MNHNS and CDR2 SASEGT. The V and J ends lost 4 bases and 6 bases, in that order; junction bases with no gene match: 9. The CDR3 runs to 16 residues. The CDR3 region is CASSVFPGQSNSPLHF. The CDR3 nucleotides are TGTGCCAGCAGTGTATTTCCGGGACAGTCTAATTCACCCCTCCACTTT.

The V and J genes are TRBV6-1 and TRBJ1-6, with 7 bases identical to TRBD1. The V segment lost 3 bases and the J segment 7 bases; nucleotides outside the gene matches: 6. Per the germline V gene, CDR1 is MNHNS and CDR2 is SASEGT. This CDR3 has 15 amino acids. CDR3: CASSERDRPNSPLHF. In nucleotides, the CDR3 is TGTGCCAGCAGTGAGCGGGACAGACCCAATTCACCCCTCCACTTT.

In this sample, this clone turned up once. The V gene is TRBV10-1, the J gene TRBJ2-2; 8 nucleotides agree with TRBD1. CDR1 is WNHNN and CDR2 is SYGVQD in the germline V gene (reference sequence). V shed 6 bases and J 4 bases; nucleotides not matched to a gene: 10. The CDR3 spans 16 residues. The CDR3 here is CASRKGDRGGTGELFF. CDR3 nucleotides: TGCGCCAGCAGAAAAGGCGACAGGGGAGGCACCGGGGAGCTGTTTTTT.

V is TRBV6-5 and J is TRBJ2-7, with TRBD2 matching over 7 bases. J gave up 6 bases and V 5 bases, and 4 bases lay outside the gene matches. Germline CDR1 is MNHEY and CDR2 is SVGAGI. This CDR3 is built from 12 residues. The CDR3 coding sequence is TGTGCCAGCAGTCGAGGGGAGGGCGAGCAGTACTTC. Amino acid sequence: CASSRGEGEQYF.

In nucleotides, the CDR3 is TGTGCCAGCAGCTTCGGGACTAGCGGGAGTATCTATGAGCAGTTCTTC. Translation: CASSFGTSGSIYEQFF. The chain uses TRBV5-4 and TRBJ2-1; 14 positions agree with TRBD2. The trim removed 2 bases at V and 8 bases at J, leaving 6 bases unmatched. The CDR3 consists of 16 residues. CDR1 is SGHNT and CDR2 is YYREEE in the germline V gene (reference sequence).

V usage is TRBV27 and J usage is TRBJ2-5; 9 nucleotides align to TRBD1. V shed 4 bases, J shed 5 bases, and the junction held 11 bases outside the gene matches. This CDR3 is 16 amino acids long. The germline V gene encodes CDR1 MNHEY and CDR2 SMNVEV (reference sequence). CDR3 bases: TGTGCCAGCAGTTCTCGTGGGACAGGGCGTCGGGAGACCCAGTACTTC. Its translation: CASSSRGTGRRETQYF.

The chain is built from TRBV11-2 and TRBJ2-3, with D possibly matching TRBD2 (6 bases). The CDR3 is 15 amino acids. CDR1 SGHAT and CDR2 FQNNGV come from the germline V gene. V was trimmed by 4 bases and J by 4 bases, leaving 15 bases between them. CDR3 sequence (DNA): TGTGCCAGCAGCTACGGGACTGGGATAGCAGATACGCAGTATTTT. Its protein product is CASSYGTGIADTQYF.

The gene calls are TRBV4-1 and TRBJ1-2; D remains unclear. This CDR3 is 15 amino acids long. Per germline, CDR1 MGHRA and CDR2 YSYEKL. Between the trimmed V and J ends, which lost 0 bases and 4 bases, there was a span of 12 bases. Here the CDR3 reads CASSQDRMRAYGYTF. The CDR3 DNA reads TGCGCCAGCAGCCAAGATCGGATGCGGGCCTATGGCTACACCTTC.

V is TRBV19 and J is TRBJ2-4, with 10 bases identical to TRBD2. CDR3 size: 15 residues. Germline V gives CDR1 LNHDA, CDR2 SQIVND (reference sequence). V lost 3 bases and J lost 6; bases outside the gene matches: 5. The CDR3 region has the DNA TGTGCCAGTAGTATTGGACTAGCGGTTGCAAACATTCAGTACTTC. Its protein is CASSIGLAVANIQYF.

This rearrangement joins TRBV2 to TRBJ2-1; 7 nucleotides align to TRBD2. The CDR3 loop spans 15 amino acids. CDR1 is SNHLY, CDR2 FYNNEI, per germline. Trimming at V came to 3 bases and at J to 3 bases, leaving 5 bases not matched to a gene. CDR3 in amino acids: CASSDRGSVYNEQFF. In nucleotides, the CDR3 is TGTGCCAGCAGTGACCGCGGGAGCGTCTACAATGAGCAGTTCTTC.